The T cell receptor (beta chain) under discussion was sequenced for a study of shared clonotypes between healthy human individuals. This clone was counted a single time. Looked up from germline, CDR1 is MNHEY and CDR2 is SMNVEV (reference sequence). Germline trimming cut 5 bases from V and 7 bases from J; bases unmatched to any gene: 11. The CDR3 spans 14 residues. The repertoire was sequenced with immunoSEQ multiplex PCR; TCRdb's copy has only in-frame clones and lacks some. The sample records 2 million to 2.5 million clones, 85% to 95% being singletons. The sequence was collected from a man younger than 35 in good health. Some clones in this sample may be carry-over from other donors' samples. Sequenced sample: naive CD4+ T cells from PBMCs. Subset here: CD45RA+ positively selected. The chain employs TRBV27 and TRBJ2-7; 7 bases match TRBD2. The CDR3 nucleotides read TGTGCCAGCAGTCTTACGGGACTACTTAAGGAGCAGTACTTC. Amino acids: CASSLTGLLKEQYF.